Below are 9 T cell receptor beta chains sequenced from a single sample in a study of CD8 T cells in Susac syndrome. RNA, at about 0.45 to 1 ug, was reverse transcribed with random hexamers. MiXCR was run by TCRdb on the immunoSEQ multiplex PCR reads, yielding one entry per CDR3 protein. The sample shows some 200,000 distinct CDR3 sequences, about 95% of them seen only once. Sequencing was carried out using CD4+ T cells from PBMCs. These receptors originate from a human donor in good health.

This clonotype turned up a few times. The chain couples TRBV2 to TRBJ2-1; TRBD2 matches 13 bases. Trimming at V came to 4 bases and at J to 7 bases, leaving 1 base not matched to a gene. Germline V gives CDR1 SNHLY, CDR2 FYNNEI. This CDR3 comprises 14 residues. The CDR3 is CASSGTSGSNEQFF. CDR3 bases: TGTGCCAGCAGTGGGACTAGCGGGAGTAATGAGCAGTTCTTC.

J is TRBJ1-4 and V is TRBV30; the match to TRBD1 covers 7 bases. With 8 bases clipped from V and 6 bases from J, the junction kept 9 bases outside the gene matches. CDR3 length: 13 amino acids. In germline, CDR1 is GTSNPN, CDR2 SVGIG (reference sequence). The CDR3 is CATTGASDEKLFF. The CDR3 coding sequence is TGTGCCACAACAGGGGCTAGTGATGAAAAACTGTTTTTT.

CDR3 sequence: CASSLPAGGPGNEQFF. CDR3 DNA: TGTGCCAGCAGTCTCCCAGCGGGAGGGCCGGGCAATGAGCAGTTCTTC. The J gene is TRBJ2-1, the V gene TRBV28; the match to TRBD2 covers 10 bases. Per the germline V gene, CDR1 is MDHEN and CDR2 is SYDVKM. The CDR3 contains 16 residues. Trimming cost V 5 bases and J 6 bases; bases outside gene matches: 10.

This chain links TRBV18 with TRBJ2-2; D perhaps matches TRBD2 (6 bases). The CDR3 is 14 residues long. From germline, CDR1 is KGHSH and CDR2 LQKENI. V was shortened by 3 bases and J by 6 bases, with 11 bases between the two germline ends. The chain's CDR3 is CASSPRGLAGELFF. The DNA of the CDR3 is TGTGCCAGCTCACCGCGGGGCCTGGCCGGGGAGCTGTTTTTT.

This sequence joins TRBV28 and TRBJ2-1, with D maybe TRBD2 (5 bases). The CDR3 totals 14 residues. Trimming removed 2 bases at V and 5 bases at J, with 10 bases between. Germline V CDR1 and CDR2: MDHEN, SYDVKM. The CDR3 here is CASSLHGVHNEQFF. CDR3 sequence (DNA): TGTGCCAGCAGTTTACACGGGGTCCACAATGAGCAGTTCTTC.

This rearrangement joins TRBV6-6 to TRBJ2-1; possible D gene TRBD1, 6 bases. Germline assignment: CDR1 MNHNY and CDR2 SVGAGI (reference sequence). The CDR3 contains 12 residues. V lost 5 bases to trimming and J lost 15 bases, with 17 bases between them. CDR3 region: CASSQSDSVRFF. The CDR3 DNA is TGTGCCAGCAGTCAGTCGGACAGCGTGAGGTTCTTC.

This sequence joins TRBV24-1 and TRBJ2-1, with a tentative D call TRBD1 (6 bases). The CDR3 loop spans 12 amino acids. Looked up from germline, CDR1 is KGHDR and CDR2 is SFDVKD. V was shortened by 6 bases and J by 10 bases, with 12 bases between the two germline ends. This chain's CDR3 is CATSRGKGEQFF. The CDR3 bases are TGTGCCACCAGTAGGGGGAAGGGGGAGCAGTTCTTC.

The gene calls are TRBV9 and TRBJ2-2; perhaps TRBD1 as D (6 bases). This CDR3 is 21 amino acids long. The germline V gene encodes CDR1 SGDLS and CDR2 YYNGEE. Trimming shortened V by 1 base and J by 1 base, and 26 bases separated the two germline ends. DNA of the CDR3: TGTGCCAGCAGCGTACGTTCCCGTCCCTCGTTGGGGACACTGAACACCGGGGAGCTGTTTTTT. It codes for CASSVRSRPSLGTLNTGELFF.

This CDR3 reads CASSILAGADTQYF. The CDR3 DNA follows: TGTGCCAGCAGCATACTAGCGGGAGCAGATACGCAGTATTTT. V gene TRBV13 combines with J gene TRBJ2-3, with TRBD2 matching over 11 bases. The CDR3 extends over 14 amino acids. V was clipped by 5 bases and J by 4 bases; unmatched bases: 2. The germline CDR1 and CDR2 sequences are PRHDT and FYEKMQ (reference sequence).